Following are 2 T cell receptor beta chains from one sample sequenced in a study of blood T cell repertoires in COVID-19. Libraries were prepared by immunoSEQ multiplex PCR; TCRdb keeps only in-frame clonotypes and omits some of them. The sample consists of some 97,000 clones, 90% of them appearing once. The specimen was peripheral blood. These receptors all come from a man between 60 and 75 years old with acute or convalescent COVID-19.

The chain is built from TRBV5-1 and TRBJ2-1; 9 bases fit TRBD2. The CDR3 sequence is 15 residues long. V shed 4 bases, J shed 4 bases, and the junction held 6 bases outside the gene matches. Per germline, CDR1 SGHRS and CDR2 YFSETQ. The CDR3 region is CASSRLAEQYNEQFF. CDR3 nucleotide sequence: TGCGCCAGCAGCAGACTAGCGGAGCAGTACAATGAGCAGTTCTTC. Full variable domain (outside the CDR3, taken from reference TRBV5-1 and TRBJ2-1): KAGVTQTPRYLIKTRGQQVTLSCSPISGHRSVSWYQQTPGQGLQFLFEYFSETQRNKGNFPGRFSGRQFSNSRSEMNVSTLELGDSALYLCASSRLAEQYNEQFFGPGTRLTVL.

The J gene is TRBJ2-1, the V gene TRBV11-2, with D tentatively TRBD1 (5 bases). The CDR3 runs to 15 residues. The germline V and J ends were trimmed by 6 bases and 4 bases, with 16 bases remaining between them. CDR1 is SGHAT and CDR2 is FQNNGV in the germline V gene. CDR3 in amino acids: CASRPFIGAYNEQFF. CDR3 nucleotide sequence: TGTGCCAGCAGACCATTTATAGGGGCTTACAATGAGCAGTTCTTC.